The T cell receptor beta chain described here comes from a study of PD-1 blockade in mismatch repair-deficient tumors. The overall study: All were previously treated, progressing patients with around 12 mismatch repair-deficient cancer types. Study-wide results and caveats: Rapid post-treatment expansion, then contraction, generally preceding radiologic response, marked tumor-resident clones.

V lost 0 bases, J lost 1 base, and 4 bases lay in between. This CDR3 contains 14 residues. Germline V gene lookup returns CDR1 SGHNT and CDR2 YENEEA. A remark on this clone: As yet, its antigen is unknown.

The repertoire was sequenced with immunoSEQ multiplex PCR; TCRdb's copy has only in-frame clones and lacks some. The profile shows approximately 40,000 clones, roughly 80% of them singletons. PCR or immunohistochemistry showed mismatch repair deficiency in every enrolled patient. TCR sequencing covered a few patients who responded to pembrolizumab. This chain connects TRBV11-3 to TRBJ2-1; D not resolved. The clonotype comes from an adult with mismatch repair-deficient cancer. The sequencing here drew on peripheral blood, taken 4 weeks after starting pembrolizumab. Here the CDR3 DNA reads TGTGCCAGCAGCTTAGAGGGGTCCTACAATGAGCAGTTCTTC. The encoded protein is CASSLEGSYNEQFF. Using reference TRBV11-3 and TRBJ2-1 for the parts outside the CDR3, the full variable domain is EAGVVQSPRYKIIEKKQPVAFWCNPISGHNTLYWYLQNLGQGPELLIRYENEEAVDDSQLPKDRFSAERLKGVDSTLKIQPAELGDSAVYLCASSLEGSYNEQFFGPGTRLTVL.